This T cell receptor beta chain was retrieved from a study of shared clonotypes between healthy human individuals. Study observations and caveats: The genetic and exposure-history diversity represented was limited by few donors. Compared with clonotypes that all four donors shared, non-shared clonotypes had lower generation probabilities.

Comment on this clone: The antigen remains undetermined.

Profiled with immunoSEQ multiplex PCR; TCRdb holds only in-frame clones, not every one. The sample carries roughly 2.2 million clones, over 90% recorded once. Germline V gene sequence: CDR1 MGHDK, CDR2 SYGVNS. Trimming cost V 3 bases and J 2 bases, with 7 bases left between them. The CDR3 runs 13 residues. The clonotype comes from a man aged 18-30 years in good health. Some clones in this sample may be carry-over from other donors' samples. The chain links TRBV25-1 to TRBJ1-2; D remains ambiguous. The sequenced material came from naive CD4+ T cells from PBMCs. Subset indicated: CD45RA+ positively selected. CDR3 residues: CASSDGGNYGYTF. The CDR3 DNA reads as TGTGCCAGCAGTGATGGAGGGAACTATGGCTACACCTTC.